These T cell receptor beta chains were read from a single sample in a study of blood T cell repertoires in COVID-19. Profiled with immunoSEQ multiplex PCR; TCRdb holds only in-frame clones, not every one. The table shows almost 500,000 clones, with around 85% occurring only once. Sequenced material: PBMCs or T cells enriched from blood (not recorded which). The receptors here all came from a woman between 55 and 75 years old who had recovered from COVID-19. The CDR3 runs from the conserved cysteine through the conserved F or W. D genes are given only for firm matches. For some rows the clone size is stated as once, few or many, or as a class when expanded; others skip it.

cdr3_aa: CASSLAPRTTDTQYF; cdr3_nt: TGTGCCAGCAGCTTAGCGCCCCGGACTACAGATACGCAGTATTTT; clone_size: many; v_call: TRBV7-6; d_call: -; j_call: TRBJ2-3
cdr3_aa: CASSGAQPGYGYTF; cdr3_nt: TGCGCCAGCAGCGGGGCTCAACCCGGGTATGGCTACACCTTC; clone_size: -; v_call: TRBV5-1; d_call: -; j_call: TRBJ1-2
cdr3_aa: CASSYSRPGGSTEAFF; cdr3_nt: TGTGCCAGCAGTTACTCAAGGCCAGGGGGGAGCACTGAAGCTTTCTTT; clone_size: -; v_call: TRBV6-5; d_call: TRBD1; j_call: TRBJ1-1
cdr3_aa: CASGLGRTGARLGNQPQHF; cdr3_nt: TGTGCTAGTGGTCTGGGAAGGACAGGTGCTCGGCTGGGCAATCAGCCCCAGCATTTT; clone_size: -; v_call: TRBV12-5; d_call: TRBD1; j_call: TRBJ1-5
cdr3_aa: CASSLGTGAPNEQFF; cdr3_nt: TGTGCCAGCAGTTTGGGGACAGGGGCCCCCAATGAGCAGTTCTTC; clone_size: -; v_call: TRBV7-2; d_call: TRBD1; j_call: TRBJ2-1
cdr3_aa: CASSQDQDSISNQPQHF; cdr3_nt: TGCGCCAGCAGCCAAGATCAGGACTCAATCAGCAATCAGCCCCAGCATTTT; clone_size: -; v_call: TRBV4-1; d_call: -; j_call: TRBJ1-5
cdr3_aa: CASSLGASGAGTDTQYF; cdr3_nt: TGCGCCAGCAGCTTAGGGGCTAGCGGGGCTGGCACAGATACGCAGTATTTT; clone_size: -; v_call: TRBV5-1; d_call: TRBD2; j_call: TRBJ2-3
cdr3_aa: CATAPTVTDSDTQYF; cdr3_nt: TGTGCCACCGCCCCGACAGTGACTGACTCAGATACGCAGTATTTT; clone_size: -; v_call: TRBV24-1; d_call: -; j_call: TRBJ2-3
cdr3_aa: CASSLNSLNQPQHF; cdr3_nt: TGTGCCAGCAGTTTGAACAGTCTCAATCAGCCCCAGCATTTT; clone_size: few; v_call: TRBV28; d_call: -; j_call: TRBJ1-5
cdr3_aa: CASSLRPPGQGLLNEKLFF; cdr3_nt: TGTGCCAGCAGTCTTCGTCCCCCGGGACAGGGCCTGCTTAATGAAAAACTGTTTTTT; clone_size: -; v_call: TRBV27; d_call: TRBD1; j_call: TRBJ1-4
cdr3_aa: CASRDSQNIQYF; cdr3_nt: TGTGCCAGCAGGGACTCTCAAAACATTCAGTACTTC; clone_size: -; v_call: TRBV5-4; d_call: -; j_call: TRBJ2-4